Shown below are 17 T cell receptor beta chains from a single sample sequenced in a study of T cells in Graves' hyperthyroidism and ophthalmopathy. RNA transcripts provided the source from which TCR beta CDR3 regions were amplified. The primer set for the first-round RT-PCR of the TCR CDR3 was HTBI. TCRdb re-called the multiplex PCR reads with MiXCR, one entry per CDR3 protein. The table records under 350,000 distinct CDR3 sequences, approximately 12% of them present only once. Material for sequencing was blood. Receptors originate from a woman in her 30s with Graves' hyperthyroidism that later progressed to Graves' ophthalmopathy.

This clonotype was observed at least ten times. The CDR3 DNA sequence: TGTGCCAGCAGCTTAGGGACAGGGTTCGATGAGCAGTTCTTC. Protein sequence: CASSLGTGFDEQFF. The rearrangement links TRBV13 to TRBJ2-1; 7 bases match TRBD1. The V and J ends lost 0 bases and 8 bases, in that order; junction bases with no gene match: 4. The CDR3 is 14 residues long. Germline CDR1 is PRHDT and CDR2 is FYEKMQ (reference sequence).

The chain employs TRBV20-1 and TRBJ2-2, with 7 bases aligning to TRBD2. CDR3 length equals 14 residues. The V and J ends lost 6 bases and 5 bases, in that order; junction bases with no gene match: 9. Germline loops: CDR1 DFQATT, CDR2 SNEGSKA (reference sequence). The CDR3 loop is CSAPSAGVTGELFF. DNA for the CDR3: TGCAGTGCCCCCTCCGCGGGAGTGACCGGGGAGCTGTTTTTT.

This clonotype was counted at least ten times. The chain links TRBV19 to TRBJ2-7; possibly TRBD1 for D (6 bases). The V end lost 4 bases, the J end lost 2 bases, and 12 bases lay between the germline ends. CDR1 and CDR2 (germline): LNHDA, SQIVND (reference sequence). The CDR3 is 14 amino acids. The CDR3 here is CASSSPTGTYEQYF. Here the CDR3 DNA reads TGTGCCAGTAGTAGCCCCACAGGGACCTACGAGCAGTACTTC.

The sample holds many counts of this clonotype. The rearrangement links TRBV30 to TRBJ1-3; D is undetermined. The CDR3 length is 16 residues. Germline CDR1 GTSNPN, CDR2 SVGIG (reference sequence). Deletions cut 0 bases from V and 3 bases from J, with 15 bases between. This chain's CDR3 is CAWSVLAGSRGNTIYF. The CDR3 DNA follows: TGTGCCTGGAGTGTACTAGCTGGCAGCCGTGGAAACACCATATATTTT.

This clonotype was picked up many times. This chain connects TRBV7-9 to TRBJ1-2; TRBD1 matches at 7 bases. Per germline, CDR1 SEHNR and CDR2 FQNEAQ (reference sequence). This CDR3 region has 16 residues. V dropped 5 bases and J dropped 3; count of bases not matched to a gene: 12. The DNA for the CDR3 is TGTGCCAGCAGCCCGAGGGTTGGCAGGGGGGACTATGGCTACACCTTC. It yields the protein CASSPRVGRGDYGYTF.

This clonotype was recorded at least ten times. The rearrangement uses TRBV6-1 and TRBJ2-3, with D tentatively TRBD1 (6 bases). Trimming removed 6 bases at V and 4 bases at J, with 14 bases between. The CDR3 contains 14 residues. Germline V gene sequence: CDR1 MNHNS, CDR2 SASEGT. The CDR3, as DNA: TGTGCCAGCAGGCAAACAGGGCCCCCAGATACGCAGTATTTT. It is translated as CASRQTGPPDTQYF.

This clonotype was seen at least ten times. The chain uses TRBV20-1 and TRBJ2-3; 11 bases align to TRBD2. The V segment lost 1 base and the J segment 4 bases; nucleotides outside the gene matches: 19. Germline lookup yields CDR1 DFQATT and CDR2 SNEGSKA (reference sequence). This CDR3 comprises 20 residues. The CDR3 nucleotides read TGCAGTGCTAGAGGTGACGGAGGTACCGTAGCGGGAGGGCCTGCAGATACGCAGTATTTT. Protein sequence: CSARGDGGTVAGGPADTQYF.

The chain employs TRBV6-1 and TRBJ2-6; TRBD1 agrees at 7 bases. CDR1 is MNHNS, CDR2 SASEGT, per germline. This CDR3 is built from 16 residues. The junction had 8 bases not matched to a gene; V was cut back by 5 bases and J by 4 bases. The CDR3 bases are TGTGCCAGCAGTCCATACAGGGGTATAGGGGCCAACGTCCTGACTTTC. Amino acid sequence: CASSPYRGIGANVLTF.

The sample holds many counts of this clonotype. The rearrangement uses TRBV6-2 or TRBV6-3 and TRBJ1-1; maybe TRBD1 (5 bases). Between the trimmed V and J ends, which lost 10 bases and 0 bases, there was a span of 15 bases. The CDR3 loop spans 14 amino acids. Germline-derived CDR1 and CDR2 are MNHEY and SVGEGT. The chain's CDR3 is CATHRISMNTEAFF. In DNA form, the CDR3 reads TGTGCCACCCACAGGATCTCCATGAACACTGAAGCTTTCTTT.

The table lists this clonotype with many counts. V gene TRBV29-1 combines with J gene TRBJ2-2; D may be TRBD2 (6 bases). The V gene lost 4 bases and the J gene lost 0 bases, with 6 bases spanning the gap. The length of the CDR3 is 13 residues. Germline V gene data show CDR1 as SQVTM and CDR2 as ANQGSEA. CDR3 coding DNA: TGCAGCGTTGGGGACTCGAACACCGGGGAGCTGTTTTTT. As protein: CSVGDSNTGELFF.

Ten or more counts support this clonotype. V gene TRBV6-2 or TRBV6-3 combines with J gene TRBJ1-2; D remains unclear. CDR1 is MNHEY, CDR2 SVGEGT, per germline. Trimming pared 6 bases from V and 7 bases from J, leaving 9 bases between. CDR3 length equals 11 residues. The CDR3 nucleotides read TGTGCCAGCAGGGAGGACCTTGGCTACACCTTC. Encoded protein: CASREDLGYTF.

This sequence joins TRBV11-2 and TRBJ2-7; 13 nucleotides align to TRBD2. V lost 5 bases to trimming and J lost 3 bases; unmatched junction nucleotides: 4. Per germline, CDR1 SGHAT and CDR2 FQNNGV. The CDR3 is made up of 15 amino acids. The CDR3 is CASSRTSGRHYEQYF. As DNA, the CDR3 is TGTGCCAGCAGCCGGACTAGCGGGAGACACTACGAGCAGTACTTC.

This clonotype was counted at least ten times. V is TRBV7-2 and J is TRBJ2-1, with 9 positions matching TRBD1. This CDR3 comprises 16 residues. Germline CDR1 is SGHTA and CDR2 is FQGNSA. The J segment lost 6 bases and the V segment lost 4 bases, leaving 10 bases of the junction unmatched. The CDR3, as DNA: TGTGCCAGCAGCTCTACTGCGGGACAGGGTCCCAATGAGCAGTTCTTC. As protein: CASSSTAGQGPNEQFF.

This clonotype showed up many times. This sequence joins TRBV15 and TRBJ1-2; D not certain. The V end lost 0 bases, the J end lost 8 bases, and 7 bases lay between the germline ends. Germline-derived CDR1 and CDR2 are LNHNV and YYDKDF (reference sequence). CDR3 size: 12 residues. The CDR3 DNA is TGTGCCACCAGCAGAGAACGGCAGGGCTACACCTTC. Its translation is CATSRERQGYTF.

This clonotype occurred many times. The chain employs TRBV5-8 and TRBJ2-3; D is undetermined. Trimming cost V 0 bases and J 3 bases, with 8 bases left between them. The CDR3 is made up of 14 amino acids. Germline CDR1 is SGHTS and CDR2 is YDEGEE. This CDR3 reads CASSLVPATDTQYF. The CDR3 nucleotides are TGTGCCAGCAGCTTGGTCCCAGCGACAGATACGCAGTATTTT.

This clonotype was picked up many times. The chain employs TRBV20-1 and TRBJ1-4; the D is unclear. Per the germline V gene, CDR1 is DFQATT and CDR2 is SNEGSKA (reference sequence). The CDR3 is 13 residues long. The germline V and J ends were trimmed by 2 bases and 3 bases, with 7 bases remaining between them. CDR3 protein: CSARRASNEKLFF. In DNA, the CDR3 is TGCAGTGCTAGAAGGGCTTCTAATGAAAAACTGTTTTTT.

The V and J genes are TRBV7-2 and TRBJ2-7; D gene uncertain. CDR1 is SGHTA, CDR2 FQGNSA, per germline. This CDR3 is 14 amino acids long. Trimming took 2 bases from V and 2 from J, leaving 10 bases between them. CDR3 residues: CTSSLSAETYEQYF. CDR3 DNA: TGTACCAGCAGCTTATCGGCAGAGACCTACGAGCAGTACTTC. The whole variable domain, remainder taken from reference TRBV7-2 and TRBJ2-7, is GAGVSQSPSNKVTEKGKDVELRCDPISGHTALYWYRQSLGQGLEFLIYFQGNSAPDKSGLPSDRFSAERTGGSVSTLTIQRTQQEDSAVYLCTSSLSAETYEQYFGPGTRLTVT.